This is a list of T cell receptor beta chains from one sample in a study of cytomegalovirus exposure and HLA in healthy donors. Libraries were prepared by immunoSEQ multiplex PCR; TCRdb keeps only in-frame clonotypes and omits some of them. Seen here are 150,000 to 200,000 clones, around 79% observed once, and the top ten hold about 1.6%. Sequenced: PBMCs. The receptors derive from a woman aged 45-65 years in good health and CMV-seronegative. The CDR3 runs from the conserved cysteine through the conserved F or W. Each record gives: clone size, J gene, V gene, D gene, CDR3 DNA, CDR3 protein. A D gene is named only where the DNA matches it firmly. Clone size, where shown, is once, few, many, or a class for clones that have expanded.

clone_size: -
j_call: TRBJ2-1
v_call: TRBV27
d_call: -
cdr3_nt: TGTGCCAGCAGTTATCGGGGGAGTGGTTACAATGAGCAGTTCTTC
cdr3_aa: CASSYRGSGYNEQFF

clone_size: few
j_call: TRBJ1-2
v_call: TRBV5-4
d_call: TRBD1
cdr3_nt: TGTGCCAGCAGACTGACAGGGGAGGTTTATGGCTACACCTTC
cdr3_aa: CASRLTGEVYGYTF

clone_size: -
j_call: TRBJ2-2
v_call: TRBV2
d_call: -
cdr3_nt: TGTGCCAGCAGTGAAGAGCGGGTGTATTTGGCCGGGGAGCTGTTTTTT
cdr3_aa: CASSEERVYLAGELFF

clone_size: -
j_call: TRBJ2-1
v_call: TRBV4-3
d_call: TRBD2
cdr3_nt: TGCGCCAGCAGCCGAGGACTAGCGGGAAGCTCCTACAATGAGCAGTTCTTC
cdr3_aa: CASSRGLAGSSYNEQFF

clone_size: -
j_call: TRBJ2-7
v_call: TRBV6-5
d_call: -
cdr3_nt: TGTGCCAGCAGTTTTTCGGGGGAGCAGTACTTC
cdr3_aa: CASSFSGEQYF

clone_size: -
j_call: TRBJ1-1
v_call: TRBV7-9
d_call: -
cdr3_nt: TGTGCCAGCAGCCGCGAAACAGGGAACACTGAAGCTTTCTTT
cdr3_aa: CASSRETGNTEAFF

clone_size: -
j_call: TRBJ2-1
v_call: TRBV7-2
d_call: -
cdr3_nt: TGTGCCAGCACCCCGGAGGCTAGTTCCTACAATGAGCAGTTCTTC
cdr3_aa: CASTPEASSYNEQFF

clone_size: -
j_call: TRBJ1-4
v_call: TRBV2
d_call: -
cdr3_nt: TGTGCCAGCACCCCCGACGATCGGGGAAAACTGTTTTTT
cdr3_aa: CASTPDDRGKLFF

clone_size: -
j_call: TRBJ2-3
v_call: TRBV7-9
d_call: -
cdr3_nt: TGTGCCAGCAGCCTAATCACAGATACGCAGTATTTT
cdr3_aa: CASSLITDTQYF

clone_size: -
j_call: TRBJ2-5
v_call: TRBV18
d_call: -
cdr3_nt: TGTGCCAGCTCATTTGGCAAACAAGAGACCCAGTACTTC
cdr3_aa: CASSFGKQETQYF